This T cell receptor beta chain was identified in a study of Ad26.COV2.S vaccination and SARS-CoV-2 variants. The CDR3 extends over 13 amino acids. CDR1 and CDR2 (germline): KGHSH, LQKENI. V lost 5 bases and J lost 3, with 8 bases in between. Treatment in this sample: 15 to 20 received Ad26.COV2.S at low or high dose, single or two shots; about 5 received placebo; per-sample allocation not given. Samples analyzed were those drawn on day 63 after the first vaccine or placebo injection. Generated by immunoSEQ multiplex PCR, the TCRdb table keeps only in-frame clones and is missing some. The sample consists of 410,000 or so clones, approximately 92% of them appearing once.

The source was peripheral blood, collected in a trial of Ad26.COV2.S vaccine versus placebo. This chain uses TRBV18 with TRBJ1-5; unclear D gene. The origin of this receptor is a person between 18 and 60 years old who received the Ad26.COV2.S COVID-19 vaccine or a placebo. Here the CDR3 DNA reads TGTGCCAGCTCAATAGCTAACAATCAGCCCCAGCATTTT. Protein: CASSIANNQPQHF.